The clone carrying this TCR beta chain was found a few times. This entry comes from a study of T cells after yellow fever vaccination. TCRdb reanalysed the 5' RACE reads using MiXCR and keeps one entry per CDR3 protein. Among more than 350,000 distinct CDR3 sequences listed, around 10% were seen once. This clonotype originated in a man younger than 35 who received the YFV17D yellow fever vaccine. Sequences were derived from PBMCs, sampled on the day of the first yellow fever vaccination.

The CDR3 DNA is TGTGCCAGCAGCGTAGGACAGGGGGCGGAACTCAAAGAGACCCAGTACTTC. This sequence encodes CASSVGQGAELKETQYF. The chain links TRBV9 to TRBJ2-5, with 10 positions matching TRBD1. With 0 bases clipped from V and 3 bases from J, the junction kept 8 bases outside the gene matches. CDR3 length: 17 residues. Per germline, CDR1 SGDLS and CDR2 YYNGEE.